The 22 T cell receptor beta chains below all came from one sample that was sequenced in a study of blood T cell repertoires in COVID-19. Data came from immunoSEQ multiplex PCR; TCRdb stores just in-frame clones and leaves some out. The repertoire has about 120,000 clones, about 82% of them found once; the top ten carry under 20%. The specimen was peripheral blood. The receptor source for this set is a man aged 55 to 70 with active or convalescent COVID-19.

This clone was seen a single time. The V gene is TRBV7-8, the J gene TRBJ2-7; 7 bases match TRBD2. The CDR3 loop spans 14 amino acids. Germline V lookup: CDR1 SGHVS, CDR2 FQNEAQ. The V segment lost 4 bases and the J segment 3 bases; nucleotides outside the gene matches: 6. Here the CDR3 DNA reads TGTGCCAGCAGCTCCCCGGCGGGAGTCTACGAGCAGTACTTC. Translation: CASSSPAGVYEQYF. Variable domain in full (rest from reference TRBV7-8 and TRBJ2-7): GAGVSQSPRYKVAKRGQDVALRCDPISGHVSLFWYQQALGQGPEFLTYFQNEAQLDKSGLPSDRFFAERPEGSVSTLKIQRTQQEDSAVYLCASSSPAGVYEQYFGPGTRLTVT.

In its sample, this clone was seen a few times. The chain employs TRBV7-9 and TRBJ2-1, with D perhaps TRBD2 (5 bases). The CDR3 has 15 residues. Deletions cut 5 bases from V and 9 bases from J, with 20 bases between. Looked up from germline, CDR1 is SEHNR and CDR2 is FQNEAQ (reference sequence). The CDR3 DNA sequence: TGTGCCAGCAGCCCCCCGGGGTCTCAGTGGGGTGAGCAGTTCTTC. It yields the protein CASSPPGSQWGEQFF. The entire variable domain, with the rest obtained from reference TRBV7-9 and TRBJ2-1, is as follows: DTGVSQNPRHKITKRGQNVTFRCDPISEHNRLYWYRQTLGQGPEFLTYFQNEAQLEKSRLLSDRFSAERPKGSFSTLEIQRTEQGDSAMYLCASSPPGSQWGEQFFGPGTRLTVL.

V usage is TRBV19 and J usage is TRBJ2-3; 8 positions agree with TRBD1. J was trimmed by 1 base and V by 4 bases; bases with no gene match: 4. The length of the CDR3 is 15 residues. CDR1 and CDR2 from the germline V gene are LNHDA and SQIVND (reference sequence). The CDR3 DNA sequence: TGTGCCAGTAGTAACGGACAGGGAGGCACAGATACGCAGTATTTT. Encoded protein: CASSNGQGGTDTQYF.

V gene TRBV2 combines with J gene TRBJ2-5; 9 bases agree with TRBD1. Per germline, CDR1 SNHLY and CDR2 FYNNEI. Losses at the gene ends were 2 bases for V and 5 bases for J; bases not matched to a gene: 6. This CDR3 is 15 amino acids long. The CDR3 spells CASSEWDRARETQYF. As DNA, the CDR3 is TGTGCCAGCAGTGAATGGGACAGGGCTAGGGAGACCCAGTACTTC.

This clone was picked up many times. The J gene is TRBJ1-1, the V gene TRBV12-3 or TRBV12-4; 7 nucleotides agree with TRBD1. The V segment lost 4 bases and the J segment 11 bases; nucleotides outside the gene matches: 4. The CDR3 has 11 residues. Here the CDR3 DNA reads TGTGCCAGCAGTTGGACAGGTTGGGCTTTCTTT. Translated: CASSWTGWAFF.

The chain has TRBV9 and TRBJ2-7; 10 nucleotides agree with TRBD1. Looked up from germline, CDR1 is SGDLS and CDR2 is YYNGEE. V shed 3 bases, J shed 1 base, and the junction held 7 bases outside the gene matches. This CDR3 contains 16 residues. This chain's CDR3 is CASSEPWTGGSYEQYF. CDR3 DNA sequence: TGTGCCAGCAGCGAGCCTTGGACAGGGGGATCCTACGAGCAGTACTTC.

The genes are TRBV2 and TRBJ1-2; maybe TRBD1 (5 bases). Germline assignment: CDR1 SNHLY and CDR2 FYNNEI. V was clipped by 5 bases and J by 7 bases, with 14 bases between them. The CDR3 runs 13 residues. The CDR3 region is CASSIRDLRGYTF. The CDR3 region has the DNA TGTGCCAGCAGTATCAGGGATTTACGTGGCTACACCTTC.

This chain joins TRBV11-2 and TRBJ2-1; D is possibly TRBD1 (5 bases). V was cut by 0 bases and J by 2 bases, with 8 bases left in between. The CDR3 sequence is 15 residues long. CDR1 SGHAT and CDR2 FQNNGV come from the germline V gene. The CDR3 reads CASSLEGVTYNEQFF. Here the CDR3 DNA reads TGTGCCAGCAGCTTAGAAGGGGTCACCTACAATGAGCAGTTCTTC.

The V call is TRBV11-2, the J call TRBJ2-2; 10 positions agree with TRBD2. V was clipped by 5 bases and J by 5 bases; unmatched bases: 5. Germline V gives CDR1 SGHAT, CDR2 FQNNGV. This CDR3 spans 15 amino acids. The CDR3 here is CASSQAGGRTGELFF. The CDR3 DNA follows: TGTGCCAGCAGCCAAGCGGGGGGGCGGACCGGGGAGCTGTTTTTT. The full variable domain, its missing parts supplied by reference TRBV11-2 and TRBJ2-2, is EAGVAQSPRYKIIEKRQSVAFWCNPISGHATLYWYQQILGQGPKLLIQFQNNGVVDDSQLPKDRFSAERLKGVDSTLKIQPAKLEDSAVYLCASSQAGGRTGELFFGEGSRLTVL.

This rearrangement joins TRBV5-1 to TRBJ1-1; 7 nucleotides agree with TRBD1. Germline V gene lookup returns CDR1 SGHRS and CDR2 YFSETQ. The trim removed 0 bases at V and 0 bases at J, leaving 2 bases unmatched. The CDR3 spans 15 residues. The CDR3 coding sequence is TGCGCCAGCAGCTTGGCTCAGGGGGTGAACACTGAAGCTTTCTTT. Translating gives CASSLAQGVNTEAFF.

The chain employs TRBV5-8 and TRBJ1-5; 7 bases are shared with TRBD1. V dropped 5 bases and J dropped 0; count of bases not matched to a gene: 8. The CDR3 is 16 amino acids. Germline CDR1 SGHTS, CDR2 YDEGEE. The CDR3 nucleotides read TGTGCCAGCAGTTCGGGACAGTCATATAGCAATCAGCCCCAGCATTTT. Translating it yields CASSSGQSYSNQPQHF.

The chain employs TRBV6-5 and TRBJ2-4; unclear D gene. CDR1 and CDR2 (germline): MNHEY, SVGAGI. V was pared by 6 bases and J by 0 bases, with 9 bases between. This CDR3 spans 14 amino acids. CDR3 DNA sequence: TGTGCCAGCAGGAGGTCCCTAGCCAAAAACATTCAGTACTTC. Protein sequence: CASRRSLAKNIQYF.

The sample holds a few counts of this clone. The V call is TRBV11-1, the J call TRBJ1-3; D unclear. Trimming removed 2 bases at V and 4 bases at J, with 6 bases between. The CDR3 sequence is 13 residues long. The germline gives CDR1 SGHAT, CDR2 FQDESV (reference sequence). The CDR3 here is CASSLFSGNTIYF. CDR3 coding DNA: TGTGCCAGCAGCTTATTCTCCGGAAACACCATATATTTT.

This chain uses TRBV4-1 with TRBJ2-1, with D perhaps TRBD2 (5 bases). CDR1 is MGHRA, CDR2 YSYEKL, per germline. Trimming left V 0 bases short and J 0 bases short, with 9 bases between. This CDR3 region has 16 residues. The CDR3 region has the DNA TGCGCCAGCAGCCAAGAGGGAGTGGGCTCCTACAATGAGCAGTTCTTC. Translating it yields CASSQEGVGSYNEQFF.

The chain carries TRBV6-2 or TRBV6-3 and TRBJ2-3, with TRBD1 matching 10 bases. Trimming took 3 bases from V and 0 from J; bases not matched to a gene: 6. Looked up from germline, CDR1 is MNHEY and CDR2 is SVGEGT. The CDR3 runs to 17 residues. CDR3 DNA sequence: TGTGCCAGCAGTTATGGACAGGGGGACTACAGCACAGATACGCAGTATTTT. Its translation is CASSYGQGDYSTDTQYF.

This clone was detected a few times. V gene TRBV10-3 combines with J gene TRBJ1-5; maybe TRBD1 (5 bases). In germline, CDR1 is ENHRY, CDR2 SYGVKD. V lost 2 bases to trimming and J lost 9 bases, with 8 bases between them. The CDR3 covers 12 residues. CDR3 bases: TGTGCCATCAGTGAGGGAACAGGGCCCCAGCATTTT. It encodes CAISEGTGPQHF.

V is TRBV29-1 and J is TRBJ2-3; TRBD2 aligns across 7 bases. CDR1 SQVTM and CDR2 ANQGSEA come from the germline V gene. This CDR3 spans 13 amino acids. V was pared by 6 bases and J by 3 bases, with 6 bases of the junction left unmatched. CDR3 loop: CSVLAGVTDTQYF. CDR3 coding DNA: TGCAGCGTCTTGGCGGGAGTTACAGATACGCAGTATTTT.

This clone was detected only once. This chain connects TRBV4-3 to TRBJ2-3; the match to TRBD1 covers 9 bases. The V gene's germline CDR1 is LGHNA and CDR2 YSLEER. The CDR3 sequence is 19 residues long. The V and J ends lost 0 bases and 0 bases, in that order; junction bases with no gene match: 10. Here the CDR3 reads CASSQDEADRGGSTDTQYF. The CDR3, as DNA: TGCGCCAGCAGCCAAGATGAGGCCGACAGGGGGGGTAGCACAGATACGCAGTATTTT.

The rearrangement joins TRBV15 to TRBJ2-3; 9 bases are a match to TRBD1. The length of the CDR3 is 16 residues. CDR1 and CDR2 from the germline V gene are LNHNV and YYDKDF (reference sequence). Trimming removed 9 bases from V and 0 bases from J; junction bases left unmatched: 10. DNA for the CDR3: TGTGCCACGGGGACAGGGTTTTTCGGTAGCACAGATACGCAGTATTTT. It is translated as CATGTGFFGSTDTQYF. The full variable domain, with the rest looked up from reference TRBV15 and TRBJ2-3, is DAMVIQNPRYQVTQFGKPVTLSCSQTLNHNVMYWYQQKSSQAPKLLFHYYDKDFNNEADTPDNFQSRRPNTSFCFLDIRSPGLGDTAMYLCATGTGFFGSTDTQYFGPGTRLTVL.

This chain joins TRBV7-9 and TRBJ2-5, with 7 bases matching TRBD1. The CDR3 spans 15 residues. The V segment lost 0 bases and the J segment 3 bases; nucleotides outside the gene matches: 4. From germline, CDR1 is SEHNR and CDR2 FQNEAQ (reference sequence). The CDR3 nucleotides are TGTGCCAGCAGCTTAGCACAGGGGAAAGAAGAGACCCAGTACTTC. Translating it yields CASSLAQGKEETQYF.

V is TRBV9 and J is TRBJ2-6, with D possibly TRBD2 on 7 matching bases. V dropped 3 bases and J dropped 1 base, with 14 bases sitting between them. This CDR3 is 17 amino acids long. Germline assignment: CDR1 SGDLS and CDR2 YYNGEE. CDR3 nucleotide sequence: TGTGCCAGCAGCGATCGGGGGGCGGGTTCTGGGGCCAACGTCCTGACTTTC. As protein: CASSDRGAGSGANVLTF.

In this sample, this clone turned up once. The V and J genes are TRBV5-5 and TRBJ2-7, with TRBD2 identical over 9 bases. The CDR3 consists of 16 residues. The germline CDR1 and CDR2 sequences are SGHKS and YYEKEE (reference sequence). The V gene end was trimmed by 4 bases and the J gene end by 6 bases; junction bases not matched to a gene: 14. CDR3 amino acids: CASSPPHAGGPGEQYF. The DNA for the CDR3 is TGTGCCAGCAGCCCGCCCCATGCGGGAGGGCCGGGCGAGCAGTACTTC.